This note documents a single TCR beta chain sequence. This CDR3 has 17 residues. Trimming removed 5 bases from V and 0 bases from J, with 17 bases in between. Germline CDR1 and CDR2: MNHEY and SMNVEV (reference sequence). This sample is drawn from a study of CD8 T cells in Susac syndrome. Reverse transcription of about 0.5 to 1 ug RNA used random hexamers. From the immunoSEQ multiplex PCR reads, TCRdb called clonotypes with MiXCR, one entry per CDR3 protein. The sample includes 120,000 to 150,000 distinct CDR3 sequences, around 95% of them seen just once. The gene calls are TRBV27 and TRBJ1-5, with D hard to call. Sample: CD4+ T cells from PBMCs. This sequence originates from a human donor with Susac syndrome. This chain's CDR3 is CASSPTPTAYSNQPQHF. CDR3 bases: TGTGCCAGCAGTCCTACCCCCACAGCGTATAGCAATCAGCCCCAGCATTTT.